The source of this T cell receptor beta chain is a study of PD-1 blockade in classical Hodgkin lymphoma. TCRdb keeps only in-frame clones here, not all; method: immunoSEQ multiplex PCR. Of roughly 4,200 clones listed, about 79% are singletons. Each of the patients experienced relapse following autologous stem cell transplantation, and their brentuximab vedotin exposure differed. Purified CD4+ T cells were obtained from thawed PBMCs through magnetic negative selection. Source: CD4+ T cells from blood, taken at baseline. The receptor's source is a human donor with classical Hodgkin lymphoma.

The CDR3 reads CASSSMGQLNTEAFF. The CDR3 nucleotides read TGTGCCAGCAGCTCTATGGGGCAGTTGAACACTGAAGCTTTCTTT. This chain links TRBV7-6 with TRBJ1-1; D may be TRBD1 (5 bases). The CDR3 is made up of 15 amino acids. Germline V lookup: CDR1 SGHVS, CDR2 FNYEAQ. Trimming removed 4 bases at V and 0 bases at J, with 12 bases between.